One sample yielded the 32 T cell receptor beta chains listed below, sequenced in a study of cytomegalovirus exposure and HLA in healthy donors. TCRdb keeps only in-frame clones here, not all; method: immunoSEQ multiplex PCR. Among approximately 190,000 clones listed, 65% to 90% were seen once. What was sequenced was PBMCs. Receptors originate from a woman in her twenties or thirties in good health and CMV-seropositive.

CDR3 region: CASSYSRLAGTNEQFF. The CDR3 nucleotides are TGTGCCAGCAGTTACTCTCGTCTAGCGGGAACCAATGAGCAGTTCTTC. The chain combines TRBV6-5 with TRBJ2-1; 9 bases match TRBD2. CDR3 size: 16 residues. V shed 0 bases and J 6 bases; nucleotides not matched to a gene: 6. Germline CDR1 is MNHEY and CDR2 is SVGAGI.

The chain is built from TRBV5-1 and TRBJ2-1; 11 nucleotides line up with TRBD1. J lost 6 bases, V lost 2 bases, and 7 bases had no gene match. The CDR3 has 16 residues. CDR1 and CDR2 (germline): SGHRS, YFSETQ. The CDR3 here is CASSFTGQGGLNEQFF. In nucleotides, the CDR3 is TGCGCCAGCAGCTTTACGGGACAGGGGGGCCTCAATGAGCAGTTCTTC.

This clone was observed once. The chain recombines TRBV4-1 with TRBJ2-5; weak D call: TRBD2 (6 bases). The germline V and J ends were trimmed by 1 base and 5 bases, with 17 bases remaining between them. Per germline, CDR1 MGHRA and CDR2 YSYEKL. This CDR3 has 16 residues. CDR3: CASSQVESGGWETQYF. The CDR3 DNA reads TGCGCCAGCAGCCAAGTAGAATCCGGGGGTTGGGAGACCCAGTACTTC.

This chain joins TRBV19 and TRBJ1-5, with a weak D call TRBD1 (5 bases). V was trimmed by 1 base and J by 4 bases, leaving 8 bases between them. The germline V gene encodes CDR1 LNHDA and CDR2 SQIVND (reference sequence). The CDR3 spans 14 residues. In nucleotides, the CDR3 is TGTGCCAGTAGTATAGTTGGGGGGAATCAGCCCCAGCATTTT. Protein sequence: CASSIVGGNQPQHF.

Here the CDR3 reads CASSLFRGETQYF. DNA for the CDR3: TGCGCCAGCAGCTTGTTCAGGGGAGAGACCCAGTACTTC. The chain carries TRBV5-1 and TRBJ2-5; D perhaps matches TRBD1 (6 bases). The germline V and J ends were trimmed by 1 base and 4 bases, with 8 bases remaining between them. The CDR3 is 13 residues long. Germline CDR1 reads SGHRS; CDR2 reads YFSETQ. The full variable domain, its missing parts supplied by reference TRBV5-1 and TRBJ2-5, is KAGVTQTPRYLIKTRGQQVTLSCSPISGHRSVSWYQQTPGQGLQFLFEYFSETQRNKGNFPGRFSGRQFSNSRSEMNVSTLELGDSALYLCASSLFRGETQYFGPGTRLLVL.

The rearrangement uses TRBV29-1 and TRBJ2-2; a weak D match, TRBD2 (7 bases). Trimming removed 3 bases at V and 7 bases at J, with 15 bases between. This CDR3 has 14 residues. Germline-derived CDR1 and CDR2 are SQVTM and ANQGSEA. The CDR3 protein is CSVDRGAPGGELFF. The DNA for the CDR3 is TGCAGCGTTGATCGGGGGGCGCCGGGCGGGGAGCTGTTTTTT.

The gene calls are TRBV9 and TRBJ2-3; possible D gene TRBD2, 5 bases. There are 16 residues in the CDR3. Per the germline V gene, CDR1 is SGDLS and CDR2 is YYNGEE. V gave up 0 bases and J gave up 1 base, with 12 bases separating them. DNA for the CDR3: TGTGCCAGCAGCGTAGGACTTCAAGCGGGCACAGATACGCAGTATTTT. Protein sequence: CASSVGLQAGTDTQYF.

The V gene is TRBV5-6, the J gene TRBJ2-7, with 7 positions matching TRBD1. Germline V gene lookup returns CDR1 SGHDT and CDR2 YYEEEE. This CDR3 is built from 12 residues. V gave up 4 bases and J gave up 5 bases; unmatched junction bases: 3. CDR3 coding DNA: TGTGCCAGCAGCCAGGACAGGAACGAGCAGTACTTC. Encoded protein: CASSQDRNEQYF.

CDR3 nucleotides: TGCGCCAGCAGCTTGGGGGGACAGGGCGCCTACGAGCAGTACTTC. Its protein is CASSLGGQGAYEQYF. V usage is TRBV5-1 and J usage is TRBJ2-7; 9 bases align to TRBD1. There are 15 residues in the CDR3. The V gene end was trimmed by 0 bases and the J gene end by 2 bases; junction bases not matched to a gene: 3. The germline CDR1 and CDR2 sequences are SGHRS and YFSETQ.

This chain uses TRBV7-8 with TRBJ2-1; D might be TRBD2 (6 bases). The CDR3 totals 16 residues. Trimming left V 4 bases short and J 0 bases short, with 13 bases between. Germline CDR1 is SGHVS and CDR2 is FQNEAQ. The CDR3 is CASSSLAPSSYNEQFF. The CDR3 nucleotides are TGTGCCAGCAGCTCCCTAGCGCCAAGCTCCTACAATGAGCAGTTCTTC.

The J gene is TRBJ1-4, the V gene TRBV15; D remains unclear. CDR1 is LNHNV and CDR2 is YYDKDF in the germline V gene (reference sequence). Trimming pared 6 bases from V and 4 bases from J, leaving 12 bases between. The CDR3 runs to 14 residues. The CDR3 region is CATSPKARNEKLFF. CDR3 nucleotide sequence: TGTGCCACCAGTCCAAAAGCCCGTAATGAAAAACTGTTTTTT.

This chain joins TRBV5-1 and TRBJ1-1; D unresolved. V lost 2 bases to trimming and J lost 4 bases, with 9 bases between them. CDR3 length: 13 residues. The V gene's germline CDR1 is SGHRS and CDR2 YFSETQ. CDR3 coding DNA: TGCGCCAGCAGCTTTGAGGGCCTCACTGAAGCTTTCTTT. Its protein product is CASSFEGLTEAFF.

The chain couples TRBV9 to TRBJ2-1; 9 bases are a match to TRBD2. CDR1 and CDR2 (germline): SGDLS, YYNGEE. V lost 2 bases to trimming and J lost 6 bases; unmatched junction nucleotides: 6. This CDR3 region has 15 residues. CDR3 region: CASSVSGRATNEQFF. CDR3 nucleotide sequence: TGTGCCAGCAGCGTTAGCGGGAGAGCTACCAATGAGCAGTTCTTC.

The sample holds many counts of this clone. Here the CDR3 reads CAWSPGDTGNTIYF. Written as DNA, the CDR3 is TGTGCCTGGAGTCCAGGGGACACTGGAAACACCATATATTTT. The rearrangement links TRBV30 to TRBJ1-3, with D tentatively TRBD1 (6 bases). The CDR3 runs 14 residues. Germline values: CDR1 GTSNPN, CDR2 SVGIG (reference sequence). The V gene lost 2 bases and the J gene lost 2 bases, with 10 bases spanning the gap.

The table lists this clone with a count of one. The chain is built from TRBV28 and TRBJ1-1; TRBD1 might be the D (5 bases). Germline loops: CDR1 MDHEN, CDR2 SYDVKM. This CDR3 region has 14 residues. V was trimmed by 5 bases and J by 3 bases, leaving 13 bases between them. The CDR3 sequence is CASSTPGGYTEAFF. For the CDR3, the DNA is TGTGCCAGCAGTACCCCGGGGGGGTACACTGAAGCTTTCTTT. The full variable domain, its missing parts supplied by reference TRBV28 and TRBJ1-1, is DVKVTQSSRYLVKRTGEKVFLECVQDMDHENMFWYRQDPGLGLRLIYFSYDVKMKEKGDIPEGYSVSREKKERFSLILESASTNQTSMYLCASSTPGGYTEAFFGQGTRLTVV.

In its sample, this clone was seen once. The rearrangement links TRBV10-3 to TRBJ1-2; possible D gene TRBD1, 6 bases. CDR3 size: 12 residues. Per the germline V gene, CDR1 is ENHRY and CDR2 is SYGVKD. V was pared by 10 bases and J by 3 bases, with 12 bases between. CDR3 sequence reads: CATREGDYGYTF. As DNA, the CDR3 is TGTGCCACCCGGGAGGGGGACTATGGCTACACCTTC.

The chain joins TRBV2 to TRBJ2-1; D gene unclear. The germline V gene encodes CDR1 SNHLY and CDR2 FYNNEI. The CDR3 consists of 12 residues. V shed 7 bases and J shed 8 bases, with 12 bases lying between them. The CDR3 region has the DNA TGTGCCAGCACTTGGCTTCAGTATGAGCAGTTCTTC. This encodes CASTWLQYEQFF. Full variable domain (rest looked up from reference TRBV2 and TRBJ2-1): EPEVTQTPSHQVTQMGQEVILRCVPISNHLYFYWYRQILGQKVEFLVSFYNNEISEKSEIFDDQFSVERPDGSNFTLKIRSTKLEDSAMYFCASTWLQYEQFFGPGTRLTVL.

The chain has TRBV2 and TRBJ2-7; TRBD2 matches 7 bases. The germline V gene encodes CDR1 SNHLY and CDR2 FYNNEI. The CDR3 loop spans 14 amino acids. J lost 1 base, V lost 6 bases, and 6 bases had no gene match. The CDR3 reads CASRMGEGSYEQYF. DNA of the CDR3: TGTGCCAGCAGGATGGGGGAGGGGTCCTACGAGCAGTACTTC. The full variable domain, completed using reference TRBV2 and TRBJ2-7, is EPEVTQTPSHQVTQMGQEVILRCVPISNHLYFYWYRQILGQKVEFLVSFYNNEISEKSEIFDDQFSVERPDGSNFTLKIRSTKLEDSAMYFCASRMGEGSYEQYFGPGTRLTVT.

This clone turned up a few times. The genes are TRBV5-1 and TRBJ1-3; D unresolved. CDR1 is SGHRS, CDR2 YFSETQ, per germline. This CDR3 region has 14 residues. V lost 5 bases and J 1 base, leaving 10 bases between the germline ends. The CDR3 DNA is TGCGCCAGCAGTCAGAATCCGTCTGGAAACACCATATATTTT. Its protein product is CASSQNPSGNTIYF.

V usage is TRBV28 and J usage is TRBJ2-3, with D perhaps matching TRBD1 (5 bases). Germline loops: CDR1 MDHEN, CDR2 SYDVKM. The CDR3 contains 13 residues. V was cut by 4 bases and J by 6 bases, with 11 bases left in between. The CDR3 loop is CASSSSGADTQYF. The CDR3 bases are TGTGCCAGCAGTTCCTCTGGGGCGGATACGCAGTATTTT.

The chain has TRBV6-6 and TRBJ2-1, with D possibly TRBD2 on 5 matching bases. This CDR3 region has 12 residues. CDR1 is MNHNY, CDR2 SVGAGI, per germline (reference sequence). The V gene lost 7 bases and the J gene lost 5 bases, with 9 bases spanning the gap. This chain's CDR3 is CASTTSHNEQFF. DNA of the CDR3: TGTGCCAGCACTACTAGTCACAATGAGCAGTTCTTC.

This clone appeared a few times. The CDR3 region is CSVDVQGGYTF. In nucleotides, the CDR3 is TGCAGCGTTGACGTACAGGGCGGCTACACCTTC. The chain couples TRBV29-1 to TRBJ1-2, with a weak D call TRBD1 (6 bases). CDR1 and CDR2 from the germline V gene are SQVTM and ANQGSEA. The V and J ends lost 3 bases and 8 bases respectively, with 10 bases between them. This CDR3 spans 11 amino acids.

The rearrangement joins TRBV6-1 to TRBJ2-4; 8 nucleotides match TRBD2. The CDR3 runs to 17 residues. J was trimmed by 2 bases and V by 2 bases; bases with no gene match: 8. Germline V gene sequence: CDR1 MNHNS, CDR2 SASEGT. The CDR3 sequence: CASSELSGGASKNIQYF. CDR3 sequence (DNA): TGTGCCAGCAGTGAACTATCGGGGGGGGCATCCAAAAACATTCAGTACTTC.

Only one count was recorded for this clone. The CDR3 bases are TGTGCCAGCAGCTTACCCGATGGAGGGACTGAAGCTTTCTTT. This gives the protein CASSLPDGGTEAFF. V usage is TRBV7-9 and J usage is TRBJ1-1, with no clear D. Germline assignment: CDR1 SEHNR and CDR2 FQNEAQ (reference sequence). The CDR3 is made up of 14 amino acids. Trimming pared 2 bases from V and 5 bases from J, leaving 12 bases between. Full variable domain (rest looked up from reference TRBV7-9 and TRBJ1-1): DTGVSQNPRHKITKRGQNVTFRCDPISEHNRLYWYRQTLGQGPEFLTYFQNEAQLEKSRLLSDRFSAERPKGSFSTLEIQRTEQGDSAMYLCASSLPDGGTEAFFGQGTRLTVV.

This clone was counted a single time. The J gene is TRBJ2-7, the V gene TRBV7-9, with 7 bases identical to TRBD1. The CDR3 length is 17 residues. V gave up 6 bases and J gave up 5 bases; unmatched junction bases: 19. The germline V gene has CDR1 SEHNR and CDR2 FQNEAQ (reference sequence). CDR3 DNA sequence: TGTGCCAGCAGTAATACTCTCCGACCAAAGACAGGGAACGAGCAGTACTTC. Translated: CASSNTLRPKTGNEQYF.

The rearrangement uses TRBV4-1 and TRBJ2-1, with a tentative D call TRBD2 (6 bases). This CDR3 comprises 15 residues. Trimming took 1 base from V and 2 from J, leaving 9 bases between them. CDR1 is MGHRA, CDR2 YSYEKL, per germline. The CDR3 DNA sequence: TGCGCCAGCAGCCAAGTGATAGCGGCCTACAATGAGCAGTTCTTC. It specifies CASSQVIAAYNEQFF.

This rearrangement joins TRBV27 to TRBJ2-1, with D unclear. V lost 5 bases and J lost 4, with 15 bases in between. Germline V gene lookup returns CDR1 MNHEY and CDR2 SMNVEV (reference sequence). There are 15 residues in the CDR3. In DNA, the CDR3 is TGTGCCAGCAGTATCCGGGTCCTTGGGTACAATGAGCAGTTCTTC. This codes for CASSIRVLGYNEQFF.

The chain uses TRBV6-5 and TRBJ2-7; 11 bases align to TRBD1. The CDR3 is 15 residues long. The ends lost 1 base at V and 7 bases at J; junction bases unmatched: 6. Germline CDR1 reads MNHEY; CDR2 reads SVGAGI. CDR3 loop: CASSYFGTGGIEQYF. DNA of the CDR3: TGTGCCAGCAGTTACTTCGGGACAGGGGGGATAGAGCAGTACTTC.

CDR3 region: CASSEYAGSYEQYF. The CDR3 DNA follows: TGTGCCAGCAGTGAATACGCAGGGTCCTACGAGCAGTACTTC. The chain couples TRBV25-1 to TRBJ2-7; D perhaps matches TRBD1 (5 bases). Trimming cost V 0 bases and J 1 base, with 7 bases left between them. The CDR3 is 14 amino acids. CDR1 MGHDK and CDR2 SYGVNS come from the germline V gene.

This sequence joins TRBV18 and TRBJ2-1; tentative D call: TRBD2 (6 bases). The CDR3 has 14 residues. CDR1 and CDR2 from the germline V gene are KGHSH and LQKENI. Trimming removed 5 bases from V and 7 bases from J, with 15 bases in between. DNA for the CDR3: TGTGCCAGCTCAACACTAGCTGAGGGTAATGAGCAGTTCTTC. This sequence encodes CASSTLAEGNEQFF.

The chain is built from TRBV9 and TRBJ2-2; TRBD2 matches 7 bases. The ends lost 0 bases at V and 5 bases at J; junction bases unmatched: 7. The CDR3 totals 16 residues. Germline CDR1 and CDR2: SGDLS and YYNGEE. The CDR3 reads CASSVGAGVGTGELFF. For the CDR3, the DNA is TGTGCCAGCAGCGTAGGTGCGGGAGTGGGGACCGGGGAGCTGTTTTTT.

J is TRBJ2-4 and V is TRBV27; 9 nucleotides match TRBD1. V dropped 4 bases and J dropped 0; count of bases not matched to a gene: 10. This CDR3 spans 18 amino acids. Germline values: CDR1 MNHEY, CDR2 SMNVEV (reference sequence). In DNA form, the CDR3 reads TGTGCCAGCAGTTCTACCGGGACAGGGAGCGTAGCCAAAAACATTCAGTACTTC. Amino acids: CASSSTGTGSVAKNIQYF.